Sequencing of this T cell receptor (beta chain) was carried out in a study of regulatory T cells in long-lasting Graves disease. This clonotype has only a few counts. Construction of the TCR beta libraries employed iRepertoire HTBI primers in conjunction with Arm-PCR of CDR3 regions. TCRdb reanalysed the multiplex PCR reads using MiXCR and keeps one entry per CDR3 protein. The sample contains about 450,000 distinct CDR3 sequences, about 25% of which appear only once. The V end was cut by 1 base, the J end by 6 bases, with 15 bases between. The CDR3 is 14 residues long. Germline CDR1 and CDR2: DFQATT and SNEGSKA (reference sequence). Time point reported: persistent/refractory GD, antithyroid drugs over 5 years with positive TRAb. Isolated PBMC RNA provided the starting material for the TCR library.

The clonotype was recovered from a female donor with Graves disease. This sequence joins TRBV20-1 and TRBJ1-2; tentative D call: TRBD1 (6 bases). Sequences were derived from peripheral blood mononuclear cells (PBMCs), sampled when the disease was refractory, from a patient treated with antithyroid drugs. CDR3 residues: CSARVAGGLHGYTF. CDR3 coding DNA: TGCAGTGCTAGAGTAGCCGGGGGGCTTCATGGCTACACCTTC.